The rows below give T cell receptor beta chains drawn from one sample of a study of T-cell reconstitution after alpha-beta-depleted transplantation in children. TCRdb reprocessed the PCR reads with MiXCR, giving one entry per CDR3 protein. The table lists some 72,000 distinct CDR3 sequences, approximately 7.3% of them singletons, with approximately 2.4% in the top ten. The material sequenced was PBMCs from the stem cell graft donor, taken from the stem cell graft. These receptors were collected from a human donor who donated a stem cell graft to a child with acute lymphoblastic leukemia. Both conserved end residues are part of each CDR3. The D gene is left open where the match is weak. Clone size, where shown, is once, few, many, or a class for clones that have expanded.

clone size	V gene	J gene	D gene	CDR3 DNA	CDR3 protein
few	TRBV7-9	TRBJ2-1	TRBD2	TGTGCCAGCAGCACAAGCGGGAGAACCTACAATGAGCAGTTCTTC	CASSTSGRTYNEQFF
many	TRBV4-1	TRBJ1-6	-	TGCGCCAGCAGCCGTATCCCCACTAGATTGACAGTGAGTTCACCCCTCCACTTT	CASSRIPTRLTVSSPLHF
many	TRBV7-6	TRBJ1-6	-	TGTGCCAGCAGCCCAAGAGAGGGCCAACAGAATTCACCCCTCCACTTT	CASSPREGQQNSPLHF
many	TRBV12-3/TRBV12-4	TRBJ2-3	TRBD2	TGTGCCAGCACCCGAGGACTAGCGGGTAGCACAGATACGCAGTATTTT	CASTRGLAGSTDTQYF
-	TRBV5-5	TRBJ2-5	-	TGTGCCAGGAGCTTTGGGCTCGGACAAGAGACCCAGTACTTC	CARSFGLGQETQYF
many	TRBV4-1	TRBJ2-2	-	TGCGCCAGCAGCCAATTGGAGCGCGCGAACACCGGGGAGCTGTTTTTT	CASSQLERANTGELFF
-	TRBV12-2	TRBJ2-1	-	TGTGCAAGTCGCTTTGGGCAGGGGGTGACGAATGAGCAGTTCTTC	CASRFGQGVTNEQFF
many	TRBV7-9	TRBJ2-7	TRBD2	TGTGCCAGCAGCTCGGGACTAGCGATCTCCTACGAGCAGTACTTC	CASSSGLAISYEQYF
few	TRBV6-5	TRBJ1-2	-	TGTGCCATCTCCTCCCCCGGGGTTGGCTACACCTTC	CAISSPGVGYTF
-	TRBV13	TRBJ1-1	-	TGTGCCAGCAGCTTTCAAGGGGGTAGAGAAGCTTTCTTT	CASSFQGGREAFF
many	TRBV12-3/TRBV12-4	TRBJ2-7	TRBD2	TGTGCCAGCCGGACTAGCGGGAGCGAATTCCGCTACGAGCAGTACTTC	CASRTSGSEFRYEQYF